A single T cell receptor (beta chain) is shown here with its context. V lost 4 bases, J lost 6 bases, and 10 bases lay in between. CDR3 size: 13 residues. CDR1 and CDR2 from the germline V gene are MNHNS and SASEGT. The data are from a study of shared clonotypes between healthy human individuals. In the original processing: There were no quality scores in the junction-only immunoSEQ sequences, so filtering differed. TCRdb keeps only in-frame clones here, not all; method: immunoSEQ multiplex PCR. Clone size and the V and J calls come from that table; the DNA yielded D and trimming. The sample records about 520,000 clones, 90% to 97% being singletons.

The chain is built from TRBV6-1 and TRBJ1-5; D might be TRBD1 (6 bases). Sequenced: naive CD4+ T cells sorted from blood. This sample's subset: CD45RA+ positively selected. This receptor was taken from a woman aged 25 to 39 in good health. DNA for the CDR3: TGTGCCAGCAGTGGATACAGGGCTCAGCCCCAGCATTTT. Protein product: CASSGYRAQPQHF.